The 18 T cell receptor beta chains listed next were all sequenced from one sample in a study of tissue T cells after allogeneic stem cell transplantation. Generated by immunoSEQ multiplex PCR, the TCRdb table keeps only in-frame clones and is missing some. The profile shows roughly 5,300 clones, under 65% of them singletons. Time point given: mouse harvest day 7 after allogeneic transplant. Tail vein injection delivered 10^7 T-cell-depleted bone marrow cells and 10^6 splenic CD5+ T cells. Sequenced sample: gut tissue. Source of these receptors: a female BALB/c mouse given C57BL/6 T cells with graft-versus-host disease after an allogeneic hematopoietic cell transplant.

Concerning this clone: Each gene name is a mouse one. The DNA read from the CDR3 is TGTGCCAGCAGCCAAGAAGGGACACTCTATGCTGAGCAGTTC. It specifies CASSQEGTLYAEQF. The full CDR3 reads CASSQEGTLYAEQFF. The rearrangement links TRBV2 to TRBJ2-1; maybe TRBD1 (6 bases). The read ends 1 residue shy of where the CDR3 ends; the end is completed using the germline J gene. Per the germline V gene, CDR1 is LGHNA and CDR2 is YSYQKL. This CDR3 comprises 15 residues. Trimming removed 0 bases at V and 3 bases at J, with 9 bases between.

About this clone itself: Any gene name here is a mouse gene name. The sequence runs out 1 residue before the end of the CDR3; the remainder is reconstructed from the germline J gene. This chain joins TRBV26 and TRBJ2-3; TRBD1 might be the D (6 bases). Per germline, CDR1 KGHPV and CDR2 FQNQEV (reference sequence). Trimming removed 2 bases at V and 2 bases at J, with 8 bases between. This CDR3 has 14 amino acids. The DNA read from the CDR3 is TGTGCCAGCAGTCTGGGGACATTTGCAGAAACGCTGTAT. It specifies CASSLGTFAETLY. The entire CDR3 sequence reads CASSLGTFAETLYF. The complete variable domain, with remaining parts taken from reference TRBV26 and TRBJ2-3, reads NSKVIQTPRYLVKGQGQKAKMRCIPEKGHPVVFWYQQNKNNEFKFLINFQNQEVLQQIDMTEKRFSAECPSNSPCSLEIQSSEAGDSALYLCASSLGTFAETLYFGSGTRLTVL.

This clone was seen only once. Here the gene names and germline are mouse. The read falls 1 residue short of the CDR3 end, and the missing part is taken from the germline J gene. The rearrangement uses TRBV26 and TRBJ2-1, with D perhaps TRBD1 or TRBD2 (5 bases each). V lost 0 bases, J lost 6 bases, and 9 bases lay in between. Per germline, CDR1 KGHPV and CDR2 FQNQEV (reference sequence). The CDR3 is 14 amino acids. Partial CDR3 DNA: TGTGCCAGCAGTCTGTCAATGGGGACTGCTGAGCAGTTC. It yields the protein CASSLSMGTAEQF. The complete CDR3 reads CASSLSMGTAEQFF.

Concerning this clone itself: The gene names given are mouse names. The CDR3 end lies 1 residue beyond the end of the read and is filled in from the germline J gene. This chain joins TRBV19 and TRBJ2-4; 11 nucleotides align to TRBD2. The germline V gene has CDR1 FNHDT and CDR2 SITEND (reference sequence). CDR3 length: 15 amino acids. The J segment lost 4 bases and the V segment lost 3 bases, leaving 4 bases of the junction unmatched. The CDR3 spells CASSTPTGGENTLYF. Incomplete CDR3 DNA: TGTGCCAGCAGTACCCCGACTGGGGGGGAAAACACCTTGTAC.

Details on this clone: Gene names follow the mouse nomenclature. The sequence runs out 1 residue before the end of the CDR3; the remainder is reconstructed from the germline J gene. This sequence joins TRBV16 and TRBJ2-2; 7 nucleotides match TRBD1. Germline trimming cut 6 bases from V and 2 bases from J; bases unmatched to any gene: 3. Germline-derived CDR1 and CDR2 are SGHSA and FRNQAP. The CDR3 sequence is 14 residues long. CDR3 DNA (partial): TGTGCAAGCAGTCCGACAGGGAACACCGGGCAGCTCTAC. This translates into CASSPTGNTGQLY. The whole CDR3 reads CASSPTGNTGQLYF.

Concerning this clone itself: The germline and genes are mouse ones. The read ends 1 residue before the CDR3 terminus; that terminus is restored from the germline J gene. The V and J genes are TRBV15 and TRBJ2-7, with 11 bases lining up with TRBD2. CDR3 size: 14 residues. The germline V gene encodes CDR1 SGHND and CDR2 FRSKSL. V dropped 6 bases and J dropped 7; count of bases not matched to a gene: 8. The DNA read from the CDR3 is TGTGCCAGCAGCCGTACTGGGGGGGCGGGCGAACAGTAC. Translated: CASSRTGGAGEQY. The whole CDR3 region reads CASSRTGGAGEQYF. Based on the CDR3 plus reference TRBV15 and TRBJ2-7, the full variable domain is DAGVTQTPRHEVAEKGQTIILKCEPVSGHNDLFWYRQTKIQGLELLSYFRSKSLMEDGGAFKDRFKAEMLNSSFSTLKIQPTEPKDSAVYLCASSRTGGAGEQYFGPGTRLTVL.

On this clone itself: The listed genes are named as in mouse. The DNA ends 1 residue before the CDR3 does, and the rest of the CDR3 is filled in from the germline J gene. This chain uses TRBV3 with TRBJ2-1, with 9 bases that match TRBD1. Germline-derived CDR1 and CDR2 are SNHLY and FYNGKV (reference sequence). Trimming at V came to 4 bases and at J to 3 bases, leaving 4 bases not matched to a gene. The CDR3 has 15 amino acids. Partial CDR3 DNA: TGTGCCAGCAGCTCATACAGGGGGCTCTATGCTGAGCAGTTC. This sequence encodes CASSSYRGLYAEQF. The full CDR3 protein reads CASSSYRGLYAEQFF.

A word on this clone: Gene names denote mouse genes. CDR3 protein: CASSLQLNQDTQYF. The CDR3 bases that were read are TGTGCCAGCAGTCTCCAACTTAACCAAGACACCCAGTAC. The rearrangement joins TRBV26 to TRBJ2-5; D unresolved. The read finishes 1 residue shy of the CDR3 end, and the germline J gene is used to complete it. The CDR3 spans 14 residues. Germline assignment: CDR1 KGHPV and CDR2 FQNQEV (reference sequence). V was trimmed by 3 bases and J by 0 bases, leaving 7 bases between them.

This clone has only a few counts. Gene names are the mouse ones. The read ends 1 residue early relative to the CDR3; the germline J gene fills the gap. The rearrangement links TRBV1 to TRBJ1-3; unclear D gene. Germline V gives CDR1 NSQYPW, CDR2 LRSPGD (reference sequence). The ends were cut back, 3 bases at V and 0 bases at J, with 3 bases in the middle. CDR3 size: 13 residues. CDR3 DNA (partial): TGCACCTGCAGTGCGTCTTCTGGAAATACGCTCTAT. Amino acid sequence: CTCSASSGNTLY. From start to end, the CDR3 is CTCSASSGNTLYF.

By proportion, this clone is medium-sized. Gene names are mouse gene names. The CDR3 is cut off 1 residue early in the read; its end comes from the germline J gene. The chain couples TRBV13-2 to TRBJ2-7, with 8 positions matching TRBD1. In germline, CDR1 is NNHNN, CDR2 SYGAGS (reference sequence). J was trimmed by 0 bases and V by 3 bases; bases with no gene match: 2. This CDR3 has 14 amino acids. CDR3 in amino acids: CASGGTGSSYEQYF. Partial CDR3 DNA: TGTGCCAGCGGTGGGACAGGGAGCTCCTATGAACAGTAC.

Of note for this clone: The genes are named according to mouse. The read finishes 1 residue shy of the CDR3 end, and the germline J gene is used to complete it. Other DNA sequences from this sample encode an identical CDR3 as well. The genes are TRBV26 and TRBJ2-3, with 7 bases aligning to TRBD2. V shed 1 base and J 3 bases; nucleotides not matched to a gene: 1. Germline V gene lookup returns CDR1 KGHPV and CDR2 FQNQEV (reference sequence). The CDR3 has 14 amino acids. This CDR3 reads CASSLWGGAETLYF. CDR3 bases read: TGTGCCAGCAGTCTGTGGGGGGGGGCAGAAACGCTGTAT.

With regard to this clone: Germline and genes: mouse. The read terminates 1 residue before the CDR3 end, so the remaining end is supplied by the germline J gene. The chain recombines TRBV26 with TRBJ2-2; TRBD1 matches at 11 bases. The CDR3 covers 16 residues. V lost 0 bases, J lost 6 bases, and 3 bases stayed unmatched. Germline V gene data show CDR1 as KGHPV and CDR2 as FQNQEV (reference sequence). CDR3 DNA, as far as it was read: TGTGCCAGCAGTCTGTCGGGACAGGGGGGCGCCGGGCAGCTCTAC. Encoded protein: CASSLSGQGGAGQLY. The entire CDR3 sequence reads CASSLSGQGGAGQLYF. Filled out from reference TRBV26 and TRBJ2-2, the complete variable domain reads NSKVIQTPRYLVKGQGQKAKMRCIPEKGHPVVFWYQQNKNNEFKFLINFQNQEVLQQIDMTEKRFSAECPSNSPCSLEIQSSEAGDSALYLCASSLSGQGGAGQLYFGEGSKLTVL.

In the case of this clone: These gene names are mouse names. The CDR3 end falls 1 residue outside the read, so it is completed with the germline J gene. The rearrangement joins TRBV12-1 to TRBJ2-7, with 7 bases that match TRBD1. The CDR3 has 14 amino acids. V was clipped by 1 base and J by 0 bases; unmatched bases: 2. CDR1 SGHSN and CDR2 HYEKVE come from the germline V gene. The CDR3 reads CASSLQGSSYEQYF. The CDR3 DNA, read in part, is TGTGCCAGCTCTCTACAGGGGTCCTCCTATGAACAGTAC.

This clone is medium-sized (0.01 to 0.1%) within its sample. Gene names denote mouse genes. The sequenced fragment ends 1 residue before the CDR3 boundary, so the rest is inferred from the germline J gene. The chain combines TRBV15 with TRBJ2-7; 9 nucleotides align to TRBD2. Unmatched junction bases numbered 9, after V lost 5 bases and J lost 7 bases. CDR3 length: 14 residues. Germline V gives CDR1 SGHND, CDR2 FRSKSL. The part of the CDR3 DNA that was read is TGTGCCAGCAGTCTAGACTGGGGGAGAGGGGAACAGTAC. Encoded protein: CASSLDWGRGEQY. The full CDR3 reads CASSLDWGRGEQYF.

A remark on this clone: Genes here carry mouse names. This same CDR3 is encoded by further DNA sequences in the sample. The CDR3 here is CASSPQGANTEVFF. CDR3 DNA (partial): TGTGCCAGCAGTCCACAGGGGGCAAACACAGAAGTCTTC. The V call is TRBV26, the J call TRBJ1-1, with TRBD1 identical over 8 bases. The read falls 1 residue short of the CDR3 end, and the missing part is taken from the germline J gene. From germline, CDR1 is KGHPV and CDR2 FQNQEV (reference sequence). Trimming at V came to 4 bases and at J to 0 bases, leaving 1 base not matched to a gene. The length of the CDR3 is 14 residues.

Only a few counts were recorded for this clone. All gene names here are mouse names. The CDR3 extends 1 residue past the end of the read, so its final part is completed from the germline J gene. V and J are TRBV19 and TRBJ1-5; weak D call: TRBD1 (6 bases). Germline V gives CDR1 FNHDT, CDR2 SITEND (reference sequence). The V gene lost 5 bases and the J gene lost 2 bases, with 11 bases spanning the gap. CDR3 length: 14 amino acids. CDR3 bases read: TGTGCCAGCAGCCCCGGGACATACAACCAGGCTCCGCTT. Amino acid sequence: CASSPGTYNQAPL. The entire CDR3 protein is CASSPGTYNQAPLF.

In this sample, this clone turned up once. Genes here carry mouse names. The read terminates 1 residue before the CDR3 end, so the remaining end is supplied by the germline J gene. V usage is TRBV3 and J usage is TRBJ1-4; D unresolved. V lost 5 bases to trimming and J lost 3 bases, with 7 bases between them. CDR1 and CDR2 (germline): SNHLY, FYNGKV (reference sequence). CDR3 size: 13 residues. The DNA read from the CDR3 is TGTGCCAGCAGCCCCGCTCCCAACGAAAGATTATTT. This codes for CASSPAPNERLF. The complete CDR3 protein is CASSPAPNERLFF. The variable domain in full, completed from reference TRBV3 and TRBJ1-4, reads GPKVLQIPSHQIIDMGQMVTLNCDPVSNHLYFYWYKQILGQQMEFLVNFYNGKVMEKSKLFKDQFSVERPDGSYFTLKIQPTALEDSAVYFCASSPAPNERLFFGHGTKLSVL.

About this clone: The germline gene is not matched at one end of the junction; a read error may be the cause. Here the gene names and germline are mouse. The read gets to within 1 residue of the CDR3 end, and the germline J gene fills in the rest. The chain has TRBV12-2 and TRBJ2-1; tentative D call: TRBD1 (6 bases). The CDR3 loop spans 14 amino acids. Germline V lookup: CDR1 SGHLS, CDR2 HYDKME. CDR3 sequence reads: CASSSGEGYAKQFF. CDR3 DNA (partial): TGTGCCAGCTCTTCAGGGGAGGGCTATGCTAAGCAGTTC.